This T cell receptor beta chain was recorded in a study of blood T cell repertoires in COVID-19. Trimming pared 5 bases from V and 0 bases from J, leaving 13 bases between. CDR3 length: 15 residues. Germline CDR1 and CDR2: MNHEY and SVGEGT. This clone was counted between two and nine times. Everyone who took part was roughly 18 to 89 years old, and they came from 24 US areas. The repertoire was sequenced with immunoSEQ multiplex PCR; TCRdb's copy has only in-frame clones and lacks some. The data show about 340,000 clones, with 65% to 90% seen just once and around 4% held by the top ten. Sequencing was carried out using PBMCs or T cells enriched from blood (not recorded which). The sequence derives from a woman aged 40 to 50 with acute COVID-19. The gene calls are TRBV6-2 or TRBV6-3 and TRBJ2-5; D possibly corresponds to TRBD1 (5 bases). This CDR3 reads CASSNFPGYQETQYF. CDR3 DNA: TGTGCCAGCAGTAATTTTCCAGGGTACCAAGAGACCCAGTACTTC.